This paragraph reports one TCR beta chain. This clonotype was seen repeatedly, ten times or more. The specificity of this receptor is unknown. The sample holds no much larger clone one base away, and base qualities are not on file. TCR cDNA was made using 5'RACE template switching, a step that added a universal primer site and unique molecular identifiers. Priming of cDNA synthesis was performed from both the TCR alpha and TCR beta constant segments. Library amplification involved two PCR steps, and the second step added sample barcodes and sequencing adapters. Libraries were sequenced on Illumina HiSeq 2500 (2x100 bp) or NovaSeq (2x150 bp). The source study handled its data this way. Reads were demultiplexed and collapsed into UMI consensus sequences with MIGEC, and V(D)J alignment was performed with MiXCR. Clonotypes responding to the vaccine were identified with edgeR on replicate PBMC samples, with the criteria of FDR below 0.01 and a log2 fold change above 5 up to day 15. Each bulk clonotype received a CD4 or CD8 identity based on whether the sequenced CD4 or CD8 repertoire contained that clonotype at higher abundance. In TCRdb, the public reads were trimmed at Q25 with fastp and aligned with MiXCR, with productive beta chains retained. Here each entry gathers all rows of one CDR3 protein and keeps the most common genes and DNA. Clone size and V and J calls follow TCRdb, not the original study. The sample includes around 140,000 distinct CDR3 sequences, with under 7% observed a single time. The ten largest clonotypes hold over 0.55% of the sample.

This sample was included in a study of T cells after yellow fever vaccination (dated by TCRdb to between 2019 and 2020). Regarding the complete study: Libraries from fractions with low cell numbers were prepared with the SMART-Seq v4 Ultra Low Input RNA kit. Bulk TCR alpha and beta repertoires were sequenced longitudinally to track T-cell clones before and after primary and booster YFV17D yellow fever vaccination. Two healthy male donors made up the cohort, one aged 18 to 30 years and the other aged 30 to 40 years. Bulk PBMC replicates and cell subsets were isolated from blood drawn at multiple timepoints before and after both primary and secondary immunization.

The sample's treatment or condition label, decoded: live attenuated yellow fever vaccine strain. PBMCs were isolated from peripheral blood using a standard Ficoll-Paque protocol. Dynabeads CD4 and CD8 positive selection kits were used to isolate the CD4 and CD8 T-cell fractions. TriZol was used to extract RNA from bulk PBMCs, from CD4 and CD8 fractions, and from dextramer-positive and dextramer-negative fractions. The research as a whole found: A small share of clonotypes was detected in both CD4 and CD8 compartments, with the overlap likely arising from convergent recombination. The study included only a couple of donors, which limits how far the findings can be generalized. Computational filtering was required because FACS-sorted repertoires could contain abundant contaminating clonotypes from the bulk population. Compared with the primary T-cell response, the secondary T-cell response was faster but weaker, reaching its peak on day 5 rather than on day 15. Most clones expanded after primary vaccination (almost 97% of CD4 and over 80% of CD8) were re-detected after the booster, suggesting that broad memory maintenance occurred.

The sequence was obtained from a man aged 25-45 years who received the YFV17D yellow fever vaccine. Source: CD4+ T cells sorted from PBMCs, taken 10 days after the yellow fever booster vaccination.

The CDR3: CASSWGLAGIYNEQFF. Read as DNA, the sequence is TGTGCCAGCAGCTGGGGACTAGCGGGAATATACAATGAGCAGTTCTTC. The chain employs TRBV3-1 and TRBJ2-1; 13 bases in the middle match TRBD2. As encoded in the germline V gene (reference sequence), CDR1 is LGHDT while CDR2 is YNNKEL. The V end gives up 5 bases and the J end 4 bases, leaving 5 bases in the junction not matched to a gene. The CDR3 has 16 amino acids, counting the end cysteine and phenylalanine. Only CDR3 DNA is held: 48 bases, read in frame from base 1.